A selection of T cell receptor beta chains follows, all from one sample in a study of blood T cell repertoires in COVID-19. Assay: immunoSEQ multiplex PCR; the TCRdb copy retains only in-frame clones and omits some. The sample yields 250,000 to 300,000 clones, 83% seen once. What was sequenced was peripheral blood. The source is a man aged 55 to 69 who had recovered from COVID-19. Both conserved end residues are part of each CDR3. A D gene is named only where the DNA matches it firmly. Rows give clone size only sometimes, using once, few, many, or a class for an expanded clone.

v_call	clone_size	d_call	j_call	cdr3_nt	cdr3_aa
TRBV5-1	-	-	TRBJ1-1	TGCGCCAGCAGCCGGGCCGGGATGAACACTGAAGCTTTCTTT	CASSRAGMNTEAFF
TRBV7-8	-	-	TRBJ2-1	TGTGCCAGCAGCGAATTCTCGGGGGTTATTTACAATGAGCAGTTCTTC	CASSEFSGVIYNEQFF
TRBV5-1	-	-	TRBJ2-6	TGCGCCAGCAGCTCAGTCAGTACGTCTGGGGCCAACGTCCTGACTTTC	CASSSVSTSGANVLTF
TRBV9	-	-	TRBJ1-3	TGTGCCAGCAGCGGAGACAGGTTCCACTCTGGAAACACCATATATTTT	CASSGDRFHSGNTIYF
TRBV6-5	-	TRBD1	TRBJ1-4	TGTGCCAGCAGTTTCTACAGGGGAGGCGATGAAAAACTGTTTTTT	CASSFYRGGDEKLFF
TRBV6-5	-	-	TRBJ1-2	TGTGCCAGCAGCCTGGGGGAGGTTACTATGGTCTACACCTTC	CASSLGEVTMVYTF
TRBV5-1	-	-	TRBJ2-5	TGCGCCAGCAGCTTGGCCGTAGGGGGGACCCAGTACTTC	CASSLAVGGTQYF
TRBV25-1	-	TRBD1	TRBJ1-1	TGTGCCAGCAGTGAATGGGGACAGCCGACTGAAGCTTTCTTT	CASSEWGQPTEAFF
TRBV19	-	-	TRBJ2-7	TGTGCCAGTAGCTGGGGCGGCTCCTACGAGCAGTACTTC	CASSWGGSYEQYF
TRBV5-1	-	TRBD2	TRBJ2-3	TGCGCCAGCTCTAGACTAGCGTCCGCCACAGATACGCAGTATTTT	CASSRLASATDTQYF
TRBV6-6	-	TRBD1	TRBJ1-1	TGTGCCAGCAGGTCTCACAGGGGGGACACTGAAGCTTTCTTT	CASRSHRGDTEAFF
TRBV27	few	TRBD1	TRBJ1-5	TGTGCCAGCACCCCTGGACAGGGTGGTTCTCAGCCCCAGCATTTT	CASTPGQGGSQPQHF